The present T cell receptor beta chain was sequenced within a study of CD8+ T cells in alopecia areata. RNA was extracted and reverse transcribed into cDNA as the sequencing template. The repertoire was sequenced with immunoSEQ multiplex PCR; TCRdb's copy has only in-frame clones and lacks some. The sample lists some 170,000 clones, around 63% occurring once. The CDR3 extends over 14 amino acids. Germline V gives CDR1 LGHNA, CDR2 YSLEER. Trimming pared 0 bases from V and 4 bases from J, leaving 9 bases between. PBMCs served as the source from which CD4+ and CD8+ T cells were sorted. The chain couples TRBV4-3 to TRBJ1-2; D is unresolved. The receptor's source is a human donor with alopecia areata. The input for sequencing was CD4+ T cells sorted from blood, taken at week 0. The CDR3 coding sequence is TGCGCCAGCAGCCAAGATCCTAGGAGCTATGGCTACACCTTC. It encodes CASSQDPRSYGYTF.